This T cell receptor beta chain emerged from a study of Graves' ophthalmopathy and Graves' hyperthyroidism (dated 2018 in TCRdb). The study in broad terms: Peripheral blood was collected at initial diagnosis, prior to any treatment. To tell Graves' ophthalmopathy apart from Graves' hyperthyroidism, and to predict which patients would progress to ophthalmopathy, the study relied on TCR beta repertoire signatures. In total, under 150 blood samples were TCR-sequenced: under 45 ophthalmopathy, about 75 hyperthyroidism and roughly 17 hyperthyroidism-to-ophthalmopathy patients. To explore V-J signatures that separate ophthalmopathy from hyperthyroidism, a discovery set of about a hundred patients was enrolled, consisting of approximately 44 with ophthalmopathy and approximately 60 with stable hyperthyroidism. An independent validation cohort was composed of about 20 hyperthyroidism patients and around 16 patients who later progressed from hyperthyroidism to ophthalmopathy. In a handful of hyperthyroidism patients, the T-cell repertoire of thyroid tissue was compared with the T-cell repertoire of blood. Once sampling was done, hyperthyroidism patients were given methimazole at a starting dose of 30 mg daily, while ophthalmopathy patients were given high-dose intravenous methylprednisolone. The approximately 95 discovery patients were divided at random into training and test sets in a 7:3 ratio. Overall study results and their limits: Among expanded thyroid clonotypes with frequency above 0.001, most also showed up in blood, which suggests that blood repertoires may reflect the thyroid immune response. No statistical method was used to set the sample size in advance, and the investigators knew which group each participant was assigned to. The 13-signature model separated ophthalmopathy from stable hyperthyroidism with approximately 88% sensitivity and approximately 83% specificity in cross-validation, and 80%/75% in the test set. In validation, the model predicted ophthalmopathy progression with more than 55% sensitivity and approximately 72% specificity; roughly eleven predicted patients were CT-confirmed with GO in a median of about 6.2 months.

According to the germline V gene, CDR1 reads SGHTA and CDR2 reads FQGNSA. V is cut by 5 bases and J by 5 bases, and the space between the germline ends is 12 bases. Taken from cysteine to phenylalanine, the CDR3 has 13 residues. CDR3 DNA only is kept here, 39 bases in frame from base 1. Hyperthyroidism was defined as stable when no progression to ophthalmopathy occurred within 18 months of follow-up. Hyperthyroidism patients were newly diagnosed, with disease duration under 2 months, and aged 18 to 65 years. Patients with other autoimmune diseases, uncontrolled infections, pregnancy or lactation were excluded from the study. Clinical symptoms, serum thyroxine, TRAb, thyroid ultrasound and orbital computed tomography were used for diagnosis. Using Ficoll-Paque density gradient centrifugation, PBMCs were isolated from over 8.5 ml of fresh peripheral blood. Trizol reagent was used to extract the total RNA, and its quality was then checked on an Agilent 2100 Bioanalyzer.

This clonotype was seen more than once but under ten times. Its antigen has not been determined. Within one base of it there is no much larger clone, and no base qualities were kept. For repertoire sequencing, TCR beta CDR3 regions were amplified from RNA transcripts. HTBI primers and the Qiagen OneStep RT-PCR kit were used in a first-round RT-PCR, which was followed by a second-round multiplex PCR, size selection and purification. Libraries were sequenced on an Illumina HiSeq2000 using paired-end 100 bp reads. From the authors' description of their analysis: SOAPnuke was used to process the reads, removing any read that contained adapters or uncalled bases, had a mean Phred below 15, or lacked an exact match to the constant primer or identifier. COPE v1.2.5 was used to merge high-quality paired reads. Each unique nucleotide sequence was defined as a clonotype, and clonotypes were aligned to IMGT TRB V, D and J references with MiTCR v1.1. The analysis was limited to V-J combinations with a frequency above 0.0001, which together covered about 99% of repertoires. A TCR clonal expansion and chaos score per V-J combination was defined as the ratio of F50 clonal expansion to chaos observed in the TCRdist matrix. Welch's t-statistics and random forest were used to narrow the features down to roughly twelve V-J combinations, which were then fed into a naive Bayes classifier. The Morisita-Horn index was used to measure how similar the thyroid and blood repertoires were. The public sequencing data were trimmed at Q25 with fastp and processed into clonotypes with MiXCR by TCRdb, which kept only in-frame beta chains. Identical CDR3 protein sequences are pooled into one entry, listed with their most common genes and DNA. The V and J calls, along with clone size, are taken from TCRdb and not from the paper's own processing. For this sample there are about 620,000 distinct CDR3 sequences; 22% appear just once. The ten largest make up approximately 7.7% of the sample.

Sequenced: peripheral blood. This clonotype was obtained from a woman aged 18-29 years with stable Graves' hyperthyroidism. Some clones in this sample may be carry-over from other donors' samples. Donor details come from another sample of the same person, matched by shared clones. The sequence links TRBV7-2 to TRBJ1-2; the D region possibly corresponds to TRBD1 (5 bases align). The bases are TGTGCCAGCAGCCCAGGGCCAGATTATGGCTACACCTTC. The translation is CASSPGPDYGYTF.